This T cell receptor (beta chain) was recovered during a study of CD8 T cells in ankylosing spondylitis (dated 2017 in TCRdb). Turning to the overall study: To find TCR variants linked to disease, the study profiled T cell receptor beta repertoires in ankylosing spondylitis patients and healthy donors. The whole study cohort included over 85 healthy donors and 25 or so ankylosing spondylitis patients. Samples of peripheral blood were taken, and for ankylosing spondylitis patients, synovial fluid was collected as well. Broad study findings and their caveats: Blood from ankylosing spondylitis patients appeared to be characterized by a TCR beta motif composed of 7 to 9 highly homologous amino acid variants. In peripheral blood, the disease-linked clones were found at relatively low frequencies and had a CD8+ phenotype. Significant enrichment of the disease-linked clones was reported in matched synovial fluid samples from ankylosing spondylitis patients. Some motif variants had previously been reported in the synovial fluid and blood of reactive arthritis patients, which suggests shared mechanisms of disease initiation.

Of note for this clonotype: The antigen it recognizes is unknown. No much larger clonotype is one base removed from it; base qualities were not supplied.

The germline V gene (reference sequence) supplies CDR1 MNHEY and CDR2 SMNVEV. From its cysteine to its phenylalanine, the CDR3 spans 15 amino acids. Just CDR3 DNA is preserved here, 45 bases in frame from base 1. A distance of 14 bases separates the germline ends of V and J, which lose 5 bases and 0 bases respectively. TCRdb lists the instrument as Illumina HiSeq 2500. Quantitative 5'-RACE with molecular barcodes was used to prepare TCR beta libraries. The published analysis was carried out like this. A new computational method based on a probabilistic model of VDJ rearrangement was used to identify disease-linked TCR variants. In-frame beta chains were kept once TCRdb had trimmed the public reads at Q25 with fastp and called clones with MiXCR. Rows merge per CDR3 protein into single entries with the most common DNA and genes. The V and J calls were determined by TCRdb, not by the authors. The sample table shows 200,000 to 300,000 distinct CDR3 sequences, and 20% to 30% are seen once. Jointly, the top ten make up 0.6% to 0.75% of the sample.

The TCR comes from a male donor with ankylosing spondylitis or in good health (not recorded which). The sequenced sample was blood, either unsorted or a sorted T cell fraction (not recorded which). Recombination linked TRBV27 to TRBJ2-7, with a weak D call of TRBD2 (6 bases match). The DNA sequence is TGTGCCAGCAGTCCGGGACTCGGGAGCTCCTACGAGCAGTACTTC. Its product reads: CASSPGLGSSYEQYF.